The 20 T cell receptor beta chains given below trace back to one sample, sequenced in a study of T cell changes during pregnancy in multiple sclerosis. The table came from immunoSEQ multiplex PCR; TCRdb's copy has only in-frame clones and leaves some out. The sample holds under 15,000 clones, just under 95% seen once. The sample here was CD4+ T cells from peripheral blood mononuclear cells, taken before pregnancy. The receptors originated from a female donor with multiple sclerosis, enrolled in a pregnancy study.

The chain joins TRBV5-1 to TRBJ2-3; 9 bases fit TRBD1. Germline V lookup: CDR1 SGHRS, CDR2 YFSETQ. Trimming took 4 bases from V and 4 from J; bases not matched to a gene: 16. There are 18 residues in the CDR3. This chain's CDR3 is CASSHQPPGTGSSDTQYF. CDR3 bases: TGCGCCAGCAGCCATCAACCCCCCGGGACAGGGTCCTCAGATACGCAGTATTTT.

This rearrangement joins TRBV11-2 to TRBJ1-6, with 9 bases matching TRBD1. Germline CDR1 SGHAT, CDR2 FQNNGV. The CDR3 is made up of 17 amino acids. Unmatched junction bases numbered 7, after V lost 5 bases and J lost 2 bases. The CDR3 region has the DNA TGTGCCAGCAGCCCAGGACAGGGGTTAGCCTATAATTCACCCCTCCACTTT. Encoded protein: CASSPGQGLAYNSPLHF. Together with reference TRBV11-2 and TRBJ1-6, the CDR3 gives the full variable domain: EAGVAQSPRYKIIEKRQSVAFWCNPISGHATLYWYQQILGQGPKLLIQFQNNGVVDDSQLPKDRFSAERLKGVDSTLKIQPAKLEDSAVYLCASSPGQGLAYNSPLHFGNGTRLTVT.

V is TRBV4-1 and J is TRBJ1-1; 8 nucleotides align to TRBD1. In germline, CDR1 is MGHRA, CDR2 YSYEKL. The CDR3 sequence is 18 residues long. V dropped 2 bases and J dropped 1; count of bases not matched to a gene: 12. The CDR3 DNA reads as TGCGCCAGCAGCCAACCCCAGGGGGCCGGAGGATCGAACACTGAAGCTTTCTTT. Translation: CASSQPQGAGGSNTEAFF.

The chain uses TRBV19 and TRBJ1-1; a possible D gene is TRBD1 (6 bases). Germline values: CDR1 LNHDA, CDR2 SQIVND (reference sequence). V shed 0 bases and J shed 5 bases, with 25 bases lying between them. The CDR3 has 19 residues. The CDR3 region has the DNA TGTGCCAGTAGTATAGAGCCCATCGGACAGATTTTGTATTATACTGAAGCTTTCTTT. Its translation: CASSIEPIGQILYYTEAFF.

The CDR3 region is CASSIPRQGYGYTF. The CDR3 DNA follows: TGTGCCAGTAGTATTCCGAGACAGGGGTATGGCTACACCTTC. V gene TRBV19 combines with J gene TRBJ1-2, with 8 bases identical to TRBD1. This CDR3 is built from 14 residues. Trimming at V came to 3 bases and at J to 5 bases, leaving 5 bases not matched to a gene. Germline loops: CDR1 LNHDA, CDR2 SQIVND (reference sequence).

The chain combines TRBV5-1 with TRBJ2-7; TRBD2 matches 10 bases. V was pared by 6 bases and J by 3 bases, with 12 bases of the junction left unmatched. Germline assignment: CDR1 SGHRS and CDR2 YFSETQ. The CDR3 consists of 16 residues. The DNA of the CDR3 is TGCGCCAGCAACCGGGCTAGCGGGGGCCCTGTCTACGAGCAGTACTTC. This sequence encodes CASNRASGGPVYEQYF.

J is TRBJ1-2 and V is TRBV6-1; TRBD1 matches 9 bases. Germline V gene data show CDR1 as MNHNS and CDR2 as SASEGT. The CDR3 extends over 13 amino acids. Trimming at V came to 8 bases and at J to 4 bases, leaving 5 bases not matched to a gene. CDR3 sequence (DNA): TGTGCCAGCGGGACAGGGATGGGCTATGGCTACACCTTC. The encoded protein is CASGTGMGYGYTF.

The J gene is TRBJ1-3, the V gene TRBV6-1, with TRBD1 as a possible D gene (6 bases). Per the germline V gene, CDR1 is MNHNS and CDR2 is SASEGT. The V end lost 3 bases, the J end lost 0 bases, and 15 bases lay between the germline ends. CDR3 length: 17 residues. The CDR3 DNA reads as TGTGCCAGCAGTGACATACCCAGGGGCAGCTCTGGAAACACCATATATTTT. Protein product: CASSDIPRGSSGNTIYF.

This rearrangement joins TRBV5-1 to TRBJ1-6; no clear D. This CDR3 has 15 amino acids. From germline, CDR1 is SGHRS and CDR2 YFSETQ. Trimming pared 0 bases from V and 4 bases from J, leaving 8 bases between. The CDR3 DNA is TGCGCCAGCAGCTTGGCCGGAGGATATAATTCACCCCTCCACTTT. Protein: CASSLAGGYNSPLHF. The whole variable domain, remainder taken from reference TRBV5-1 and TRBJ1-6, is KAGVTQTPRYLIKTRGQQVTLSCSPISGHRSVSWYQQTPGQGLQFLFEYFSETQRNKGNFPGRFSGRQFSNSRSEMNVSTLELGDSALYLCASSLAGGYNSPLHFGNGTRLTVT.

This rearrangement joins TRBV5-1 to TRBJ1-1; TRBD1 matches 9 bases. Trimming cost V 6 bases and J 0 bases; bases outside gene matches: 3. CDR1 and CDR2 from the germline V gene are SGHRS and YFSETQ. The CDR3 is 14 amino acids. CDR3 nucleotide sequence: TGCGCCAGCACCGACAGGGGGGTGAACACTGAAGCTTTCTTT. Encoded protein: CASTDRGVNTEAFF.

This chain connects TRBV7-9 to TRBJ1-1, with D perhaps TRBD1 (6 bases). The CDR3 contains 14 residues. V was clipped by 5 bases and J by 4 bases, with 14 bases between them. Germline loops: CDR1 SEHNR, CDR2 FQNEAQ (reference sequence). CDR3 sequence reads: CASSAQSQGTEAFF. The CDR3 nucleotides read TGTGCCAGCAGCGCCCAATCACAGGGCACTGAAGCTTTCTTT.

The genes are TRBV11-3 and TRBJ2-7, with D perhaps TRBD2 (6 bases). This CDR3 spans 16 amino acids. Germline lookup yields CDR1 SGHNT and CDR2 YENEEA. V was clipped by 5 bases and J by 2 bases, with 19 bases between them. The CDR3 is CASSRTTSLVTYEQYF. The CDR3 DNA follows: TGTGCCAGCAGCCGAACGACTAGTTTGGTCACCTACGAGCAGTACTTC.

The genes are TRBV5-1 and TRBJ2-1; D perhaps matches TRBD1 (6 bases). Germline CDR1 is SGHRS and CDR2 is YFSETQ. The CDR3 runs to 16 residues. V dropped 7 bases and J dropped 5 bases, with 22 bases sitting between them. CDR3 loop: CASAPLGDIGDNEQFF. The CDR3 DNA reads TGCGCCAGCGCGCCCCTGGGGGACATAGGAGACAATGAGCAGTTCTTC.

The chain uses TRBV2 and TRBJ1-2; the D gene is possibly TRBD1 (6 bases). The CDR3 runs to 12 residues. Germline-derived CDR1 and CDR2 are SNHLY and FYNNEI. Trimming shortened V by 4 bases and J by 7 bases, and 10 bases separated the two germline ends. The CDR3 protein is CASSVSGAGYTF. DNA of the CDR3: TGTGCCAGCAGTGTATCAGGGGCTGGCTACACCTTC.

The chain links TRBV19 to TRBJ1-6; 8 bases are shared with TRBD1. The CDR3 consists of 17 residues. V lost 6 bases, J lost 10 bases, and 17 bases stayed unmatched. Germline V CDR1 and CDR2: LNHDA, SQIVND (reference sequence). The CDR3 DNA follows: TGTGCCAGTAGGATCCGGGCAGACAGGGGCGAGAAGTCACCCCTCCACTTT. The encoded protein is CASRIRADRGEKSPLHF.

The V and J genes are TRBV7-9 and TRBJ2-1; TRBD2 aligns across 11 bases. This CDR3 spans 16 amino acids. J gave up 3 bases and V 3 bases, and 4 bases lay outside the gene matches. Germline CDR1 is SEHNR and CDR2 is FQNEAQ (reference sequence). The CDR3 region has the DNA TGTGCCAGCAGCTTTAGCGGGGGGGCCTTCTACAATGAGCAGTTCTTC. This gives the protein CASSFSGGAFYNEQFF.

The rearrangement links TRBV7-9 to TRBJ1-5; possible D gene TRBD1, 5 bases. V lost 5 bases, J lost 7 bases, and 12 bases lay in between. There are 13 residues in the CDR3. Germline V gene sequence: CDR1 SEHNR, CDR2 FQNEAQ (reference sequence). The CDR3 DNA reads TGTGCCAGCAGCCCTGGGGGAGGCCAGCCCCAGCATTTT. This encodes CASSPGGGQPQHF.

The chain links TRBV18 to TRBJ2-3; D is ambiguous. This CDR3 comprises 13 residues. CDR1 and CDR2 from the germline V gene are KGHSH and LQKENI. V was clipped by 3 bases and J by 4 bases, with 8 bases between them. CDR3 nucleotides: TGTGCCAGCTCACCCTTGGCCCCAGATACGCAGTATTTT. It yields the protein CASSPLAPDTQYF.

This clone occurred once. The V and J genes are TRBV7-9 and TRBJ2-1, with D maybe TRBD2 (5 bases). This CDR3 comprises 12 residues. Germline CDR1 SEHNR, CDR2 FQNEAQ (reference sequence). V was cut by 1 base and J by 12 bases, with 10 bases left in between. The CDR3 region is CASSLVQTTQFF. In DNA form, the CDR3 reads TGTGCCAGCAGCTTAGTCCAGACTACGCAGTTCTTC.

The rearrangement uses TRBV6-1 and TRBJ1-1; D is unresolved. The CDR3 is 14 amino acids. The germline CDR1 and CDR2 sequences are MNHNS and SASEGT. The V and J ends lost 0 bases and 4 bases respectively, with 9 bases between them. The CDR3 bases are TGTGCCAGCAGTGAAGCCCAAGTACTCACTGAAGCTTTCTTT. Amino acid sequence: CASSEAQVLTEAFF.